Shown below are 20 T cell receptor beta chains from a single sample sequenced in a study of cytomegalovirus exposure and HLA in healthy donors. PCR used 60 Vbeta primers and 13 Jbeta primers. Assay: immunoSEQ multiplex PCR; the TCRdb copy retains only in-frame clones and omits some. The sample shows 150,000 to 200,000 clones, approximately 82% of them seen only once. Sequenced input: PBMCs. These receptors originate from a man in his forties or fifties in good health and CMV-seropositive.

This chain joins TRBV5-1 and TRBJ2-3, with D hard to call. CDR1 and CDR2 from the germline V gene are SGHRS and YFSETQ. CDR3 length equals 14 residues. The germline V and J ends were trimmed by 0 bases and 7 bases, with 12 bases remaining between them. The CDR3 spells CASSLGGQSHTQYF. CDR3 DNA: TGCGCCAGCAGCTTGGGAGGCCAGTCCCATACGCAGTATTTT.

The rearrangement uses TRBV5-1 and TRBJ1-3; D remains ambiguous. Trimming took 4 bases from V and 0 from J, leaving 8 bases between them. The CDR3 runs to 14 residues. Germline V CDR1 and CDR2: SGHRS, YFSETQ. The CDR3, as DNA: TGCGCCAGCAGCCCCCGAGGCTCTGGAAACACCATATATTTT. Its protein is CASSPRGSGNTIYF.

For this clone: Other DNA sequences in the same sample also yield this CDR3. The chain links TRBV7-2 to TRBJ1-2; tentative D call: TRBD1 (6 bases). Trimming left V 1 base short and J 3 bases short, with 15 bases between. Germline V gene lookup returns CDR1 SGHTA and CDR2 FQGNSA. The CDR3 is 16 residues long. The CDR3, as DNA: TGTGCCAGCAGCTTAGTGACGGGGGGCTGGGACTATGGCTACACCTTC. This gives the protein CASSLVTGGWDYGYTF.

This clone was recorded a few times. The chain employs TRBV27 and TRBJ1-4; 7 positions match TRBD1. Germline assignment: CDR1 MNHEY and CDR2 SMNVEV (reference sequence). Unmatched junction bases numbered 1, after V lost 7 bases and J lost 5 bases. This CDR3 has 12 residues. The CDR3 sequence is CASKGANEKLFF. DNA for the CDR3: TGTGCCAGCAAGGGGGCAAATGAAAAACTGTTTTTT.

Only one count was recorded for this clone. V is TRBV5-1 and J is TRBJ1-2; a possible D gene is TRBD1 (6 bases). Germline CDR1 and CDR2: SGHRS and YFSETQ. Trimming took 5 bases from V and 8 from J, leaving 16 bases between them. The CDR3 sequence is 13 residues long. The CDR3 loop reads CASRSDGGQGYTF. CDR3 nucleotide sequence: TGCGCCAGCAGGTCGGACGGGGGGCAGGGCTACACCTTC. Based on the CDR3 plus reference TRBV5-1 and TRBJ1-2, the full variable domain is KAGVTQTPRYLIKTRGQQVTLSCSPISGHRSVSWYQQTPGQGLQFLFEYFSETQRNKGNFPGRFSGRQFSNSRSEMNVSTLELGDSALYLCASRSDGGQGYTFGSGTRLTVV.

CDR3 DNA: TGCGCCAGCAGCCAAGATAACCCGCTAGCGGACTTCAACTACGAGCAGTACTTC. It translates to CASSQDNPLADFNYEQYF. The rearrangement joins TRBV4-1 to TRBJ2-7; 7 bases are shared with TRBD2. The V gene end was trimmed by 0 bases and the J gene end by 3 bases; junction bases not matched to a gene: 14. The CDR3 is 18 residues long. CDR1 and CDR2 (germline): MGHRA, YSYEKL.

The rearrangement joins TRBV27 to TRBJ2-5; TRBD1 is a possible D gene (5 bases). This CDR3 has 13 amino acids. The V and J ends lost 5 bases and 4 bases respectively, with 11 bases between them. Germline V lookup: CDR1 MNHEY, CDR2 SMNVEV (reference sequence). For the CDR3, the DNA is TGTGCCAGCAGTCCCATAAGGGGAGAGACCCAGTACTTC. Protein product: CASSPIRGETQYF.

This clone was observed a few times. V usage is TRBV28 and J usage is TRBJ2-1, with a possible D match to TRBD2 (6 bases). CDR3 size: 15 residues. Germline-derived CDR1 and CDR2 are MDHEN and SYDVKM. Trimming removed 5 bases from V and 2 bases from J, with 13 bases in between. The CDR3 DNA reads as TGTGCCAGCAGTGTCGCGGCGGGGACCTACAATGAGCAGTTCTTC. It codes for CASSVAAGTYNEQFF.

This chain joins TRBV19 and TRBJ2-7, with D tentatively TRBD2 (6 bases). The CDR3 runs to 14 residues. Germline V gives CDR1 LNHDA, CDR2 SQIVND (reference sequence). V lost 5 bases to trimming and J lost 2 bases, with 13 bases between them. Written as DNA, the CDR3 is TGTGCCAGTAGTTCACGGGACTGGCCCTACGAGCAGTACTTC. It is translated as CASSSRDWPYEQYF.

This clone has just a few counts. The chain recombines TRBV12-5 with TRBJ1-1, with D uncertain. Deletions cut 4 bases from V and 1 base from J, with 13 bases between. This CDR3 region has 15 residues. Germline V lookup: CDR1 LGHNT, CDR2 FRNRAP. CDR3 residues: CASGSDWAGNTEAFF. In DNA form, the CDR3 reads TGTGCTAGTGGTTCGGATTGGGCGGGGAACACTGAAGCTTTCTTT.

This chain connects TRBV27 to TRBJ2-7; 10 bases agree with TRBD2. CDR3 length: 15 amino acids. CDR1 and CDR2 from the germline V gene are MNHEY and SMNVEV (reference sequence). Trimming removed 8 bases from V and 4 bases from J; junction bases left unmatched: 11. The chain's CDR3 is CASRRELAGSYEQYF. CDR3 bases: TGTGCCAGCCGCCGGGAACTAGCGGGATCGTACGAGCAGTACTTC.

V usage is TRBV28 and J usage is TRBJ2-3, with 7 bases identical to TRBD1. CDR1 and CDR2 from the germline V gene are MDHEN and SYDVKM. The V gene end was trimmed by 3 bases and the J gene end by 2 bases; junction bases not matched to a gene: 11. This CDR3 region has 17 residues. The CDR3 sequence is CASSFTGDLFSTDTQYF. CDR3 nucleotides: TGTGCCAGCAGTTTTACAGGGGACCTTTTTTCCACAGATACGCAGTATTTT. Based on the CDR3 plus reference TRBV28 and TRBJ2-3, the full variable domain is DVKVTQSSRYLVKRTGEKVFLECVQDMDHENMFWYRQDPGLGLRLIYFSYDVKMKEKGDIPEGYSVSREKKERFSLILESASTNQTSMYLCASSFTGDLFSTDTQYFGPGTRLTVL.

The chain employs TRBV27 and TRBJ2-1; 9 positions agree with TRBD1. The germline gives CDR1 MNHEY, CDR2 SMNVEV (reference sequence). This CDR3 has 13 amino acids. Trimming at V came to 8 bases and at J to 1 base, leaving 0 bases not matched to a gene. CDR3 bases: TGTGCCAGCGGACAGGGGTCCTACAATGAGCAGTTCTTC. As protein: CASGQGSYNEQFF.

The CDR3 nucleotides are TGTGCCAGCAGCTTCGGACAGATCACTGAAGCTTTCTTT. It translates to CASSFGQITEAFF. The chain recombines TRBV13 with TRBJ1-1; a possible D gene is TRBD1 (6 bases). The germline V gene has CDR1 PRHDT and CDR2 FYEKMQ (reference sequence). V was cut by 3 bases and J by 4 bases, with 9 bases left in between. CDR3 length equals 13 residues. Filled out from reference TRBV13 and TRBJ1-1, the complete variable domain reads AAGVIQSPRHLIKEKRETATLKCYPIPRHDTVYWYQQGPGQDPQFLISFYEKMQSDKGSIPDRFSAQQFSDYHSELNMSSLELGDSALYFCASSFGQITEAFFGQGTRLTVV.

This clone was picked up a small number of times. The chain links TRBV10-3 to TRBJ2-3, with 9 bases fitting TRBD2. V lost 5 bases, J lost 2 bases, and 5 bases stayed unmatched. CDR3 length: 15 amino acids. Germline CDR1 and CDR2: ENHRY and SYGVKD. The CDR3 coding sequence is TGTGCCATCAGTCAACCGGGACTAGCCACAGATACGCAGTATTTT. Its translation: CAISQPGLATDTQYF.

In this sample, this clone turned up once. The chain combines TRBV6-1 with TRBJ1-2; D is undetermined. Trimming stripped 5 bases from V and 4 bases from J, with 11 bases between. Germline V gene lookup returns CDR1 MNHNS and CDR2 SASEGT. This CDR3 is built from 13 residues. The DNA for the CDR3 is TGTGCCAGCAGTCATAGTTCGTTCTATGGCTACACCTTC. Its translation is CASSHSSFYGYTF.

V is TRBV5-1 and J is TRBJ2-7; maybe TRBD1 (6 bases). The CDR3 has 14 residues. Trimming shortened V by 5 bases and J by 0 bases, and 12 bases separated the two germline ends. Germline V gene lookup returns CDR1 SGHRS and CDR2 YFSETQ. CDR3 region: CASSSTGNSYEQYF. CDR3 sequence (DNA): TGCGCCAGCAGTTCCACAGGGAACTCCTACGAGCAGTACTTC.

CDR3 nucleotides: TGCGCCAGCAGCTTGGGGGAGGGTGGACAGCCCCAGCATTTT. It codes for CASSLGEGGQPQHF. J is TRBJ1-5 and V is TRBV5-1, with no clear D. The CDR3 totals 14 residues. Trimming removed 0 bases at V and 7 bases at J, with 11 bases between. Germline CDR1 is SGHRS and CDR2 is YFSETQ.

This clone was seen only once. V and J are TRBV19 and TRBJ2-1, with 9 bases matching TRBD2. The CDR3 is 16 amino acids. Looked up from germline, CDR1 is LNHDA and CDR2 is SQIVND (reference sequence). Germline trimming cut 7 bases from V and 9 bases from J; bases unmatched to any gene: 16. For the CDR3, the DNA is TGTGCCAGTATTCGAACGGCGGGAGGGCCAACGAGTGAGCAGTTCTTC. It specifies CASIRTAGGPTSEQFF.

The chain has TRBV4-3 and TRBJ2-1; TRBD2 matches at 8 bases. Germline trimming cut 0 bases from V and 0 bases from J; bases unmatched to any gene: 10. From germline, CDR1 is LGHNA and CDR2 YSLEER. The CDR3 is 19 residues long. In DNA form, the CDR3 reads TGCGCCAGCAGCCAAGAACAATTTCTAGCGGGCAGCTCCTACAATGAGCAGTTCTTC. Encoded protein: CASSQEQFLAGSSYNEQFF.